Below, one T cell receptor (beta chain) is given with its context. There is no known antigen for this receptor. No clone much larger than this one lies a single base away; base qualities are absent. The CDR3 regions of human TCRbeta chains were analyzed by immunosequencing. From the authors' description of their analysis: TCRs in the repertoires were compared against a reference library of SARS-CoV-2-specific TCRs that had been generated with the MIRA antigen-specificity platform. Breadth was defined as the fraction of unique TCRs that were SARS-CoV-2-associated. Depth was defined as the fraction of total T cells that were SARS-CoV-2-associated. Using the MIRA data, each spike-specific TCR was mapped to the spike region that the TCR reacts to and placed in a CD4 or CD8 class. Log10-transformed breadth and depth values were compared by one-way ANOVA with Sidak's multiple comparisons tests. TCRdb obtained this table from immuneACCESS and retained in-frame rearrangements with V and J assigned. These tables miss some clones; where compared with another copy, unresolved V genes account for less than half of the shortfall, and the remainder is unexplained. The D gene and trimming were derived from the DNA, and the V and J assignments and clone size from that table. This sample holds over 110,000 clones; 70% to 90% were observed only once. 5.5% of the sample goes to the ten largest clones.

The sample is drawn from a study of T cell responses to AZD1222 COVID-19 vaccine (dated by TCRdb to the early 2020s). Notes on the research overall: Because spike-specific TCR depth and breadth did not differ between the two schedules, AZD1222 recipients who got a second dose at roughly 4 weeks were pooled with those who got a second dose at roughly 12 weeks. TCR sequencing covered approximately 230 trial participants: about 210 given two doses of AZD1222 and 26 given two doses of MenACWY control vaccine. Trial participants were enrolled by age into subgroups of 18-55, 56-69 and 70-plus years, and 148, 28 and 57 TCR-sequenced participants, respectively, were included in these subgroups.

Trimming removed 0 bases from V and 7 bases from J, leaving 13 bases between the germline ends. The CDR1 and CDR2 encoded by the germline V gene are SGHVS and FQNEAQ. The CDR3 sequence holds 15 residues, the cysteine and phenylalanine included. Solely the CDR3 DNA is kept, with 45 bases framed from the first base. Overall results and qualifications from the work: After two AZD1222 doses, spike-specific TCR breadth and depth were significantly higher than at day 0 and than in MenACWY recipients. Because no day 14 peak-response samples were available, the repertoires could be characterized only after the peak T cell response. Reportedly, close to half of the unique spike-specific TCRs recognized epitopes lying outside the regions that are mutated in the B.1.351 and B.1.1.7 variants. Conclusions about previously exposed vaccinees are limited, since just a handful of AZD1222 recipients were seropositive for SARS-CoV-2 at baseline. CD4 TCRs associated with the vaccine covered the entire spike protein, and the dominant responses were in regions 160-218 and 743-854. The 56-69-year group was small, and its depth increase did not reach significance, likely because of low power. Participants were mostly white British, with more females than males. The authors suggested clonal diversity may have been underestimated.

This specimen's time point label, per the study, means: baseline before first vaccination. Samples from vaccinated people were obtained from the UK trials COV001 and COV002, which included a single-blind randomized controlled phase 2/3 trial of AZD1222 (ChAdOx1 nCoV-19) in healthy adults. Trial participant PBMC samples were collected at day 0 and day 28 after the second dose for TCRbeta chain sequencing. The chain is encoded by TRBV7-8 joined to TRBJ1-5; D gene: possibly TRBD1, on 6 matching bases. The input for sequencing was peripheral blood, taken on day 0 of AZD1222 vaccination. This clonotype was obtained from an adult in good health. The CDR3 sequence is CASSLAQLGGQPQHF. The sequenced DNA: TGTGCCAGCAGCTTAGCCCAACTCGGGGGCCAGCCCCAGCATTTT.